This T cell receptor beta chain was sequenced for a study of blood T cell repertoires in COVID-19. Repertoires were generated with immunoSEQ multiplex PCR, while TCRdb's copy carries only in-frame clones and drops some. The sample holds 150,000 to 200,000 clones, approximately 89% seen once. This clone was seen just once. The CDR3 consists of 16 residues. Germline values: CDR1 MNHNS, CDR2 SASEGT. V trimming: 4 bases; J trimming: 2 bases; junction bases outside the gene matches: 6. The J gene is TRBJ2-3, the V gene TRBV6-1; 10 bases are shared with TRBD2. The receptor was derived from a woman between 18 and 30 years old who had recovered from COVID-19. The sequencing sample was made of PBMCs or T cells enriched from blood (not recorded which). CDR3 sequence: CASSGLAGHYTDTQYF. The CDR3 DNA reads TGTGCCAGCAGTGGACTAGCGGGCCACTACACAGATACGCAGTATTTT.